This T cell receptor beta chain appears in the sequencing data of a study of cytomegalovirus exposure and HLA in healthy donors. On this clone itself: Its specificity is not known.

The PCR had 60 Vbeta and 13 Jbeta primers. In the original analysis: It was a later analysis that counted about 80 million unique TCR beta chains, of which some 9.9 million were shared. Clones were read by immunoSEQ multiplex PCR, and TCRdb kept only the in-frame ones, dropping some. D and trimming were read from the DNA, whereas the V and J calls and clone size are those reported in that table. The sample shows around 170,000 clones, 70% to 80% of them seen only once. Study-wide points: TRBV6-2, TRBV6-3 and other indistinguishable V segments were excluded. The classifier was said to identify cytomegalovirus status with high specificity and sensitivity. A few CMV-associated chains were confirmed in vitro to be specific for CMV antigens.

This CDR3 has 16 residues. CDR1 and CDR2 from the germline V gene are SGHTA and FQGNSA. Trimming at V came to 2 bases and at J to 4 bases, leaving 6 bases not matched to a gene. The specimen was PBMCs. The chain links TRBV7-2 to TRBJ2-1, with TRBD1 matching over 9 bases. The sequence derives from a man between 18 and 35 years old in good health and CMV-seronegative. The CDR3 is CASSLKGQGLYNEQFF. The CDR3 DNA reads TGTGCCAGCAGCTTAAAGGGACAGGGATTATACAATGAGCAGTTCTTC.